Each of the 16 T cell receptor beta chains below was sequenced from the same sample in a study of T cell repertoires in cytomegalovirus infection. A single record per CDR3 protein comes from TCRdb applying MiXCR to the reads. The table shows about 920,000 distinct CDR3 sequences, with roughly 31% occurring only once. No antigens are known for them. This material consisted of cultured CD8+ T cells from PBMCs, taken from culture after CMV antigen stimulation. The receptors were sampled from a human donor in good health (CMV status not recorded). Some clones in this sample may be carry-over from other donors' samples.

Comments on this clonotype: At one end, the junction sequence differs from germline, possibly due to a read error. CDR3 nucleotides: TGTGCCAACAGTGAAGTCGGATACAATGAGCAGTTCTTC. This codes for CANSEVGYNEQFF. The chain has TRBV6-1 and TRBJ2-1, with D unresolved. The CDR3 runs 13 residues. Germline V CDR1 and CDR2: MNHNS, SASEGT.

V is TRBV20-1 and J is TRBJ2-1, with D perhaps matching TRBD1 (5 bases). The V gene's germline CDR1 is DFQATT and CDR2 SNEGSKA (reference sequence). The CDR3 extends over 15 amino acids. The germline V and J ends were trimmed by 0 bases and 3 bases, with 12 bases remaining between them. Here the CDR3 reads CSARDSIGVYNEQFF. DNA for the CDR3: TGCAGTGCTAGAGATAGCATAGGGGTCTACAATGAGCAGTTCTTC.

Remarks on this clonotype: A read error may be the cause here, since a much bigger clone is one base away. This chain joins TRBV7-6 and TRBJ2-1; D gene ambiguous. Deletions cut 3 bases from V and 8 bases from J, with 14 bases between. Germline V gives CDR1 SGHVS, CDR2 FNYEAQ. The CDR3 spans 14 residues. In nucleotides, the CDR3 is TGTGCCAGCAGCTTGATACAGAGGTGGGATGAGCAGTTCTTC. This translates into CASSLIQRWDEQFF.

The V gene is TRBV6-5, the J gene TRBJ2-7; the D is unclear. This CDR3 region has 12 residues. Germline CDR1 reads MNHEY; CDR2 reads SVGAGI. V was trimmed by 10 bases and J by 2 bases, leaving 12 bases between them. DNA of the CDR3: TGTGCCATCGGACGTTCTCCCTACGAGCAGTACTTC. Encoded protein: CAIGRSPYEQYF.

As regards this clonotype: Given a much more abundant clone one base away, this may be a read error. The chain employs TRBV7-6 and TRBJ2-5; possibly TRBD1 for D (6 bases). Germline V gives CDR1 SGHVS, CDR2 FNYEAQ. V was shortened by 2 bases and J by 5 bases, with 18 bases between the two germline ends. This CDR3 has 16 residues. The CDR3 region is CASSLRALGDKETQYF. DNA for the CDR3: TGTGCCAGCAGCTTAAGGGCCCTTGGGGACAAGGAGACCCAGTACTTC. Full variable domain (rest looked up from reference TRBV7-6 and TRBJ2-5): GAGVSQSPRYKVTKRGQDVALRCDPISGHVSLYWYRQALGQGPEFLTYFNYEAQQDKSGLPNDRFSAERPEGSISTLTIQRTEQRDSAMYRCASSLRALGDKETQYFGPGTRLLVL.

In this sample, this clonotype turned up many times. This chain links TRBV7-2 with TRBJ2-1; D uncertain. The CDR3 covers 14 residues. Germline V gene lookup returns CDR1 SGHTA and CDR2 FQGNSA. The V and J ends lost 0 bases and 10 bases respectively, with 13 bases between them. The chain's CDR3 is CASSLAPGLEEQFF. The CDR3 DNA reads as TGTGCCAGCAGCTTAGCGCCCGGGTTGGAGGAGCAGTTCTTC.

As regards this clonotype: Being one base from a much bigger clone, this may be a read error. V is TRBV7-9 and J is TRBJ2-6; TRBD1 agrees at 9 bases. Looked up from germline, CDR1 is SEHNR and CDR2 is FQNEAQ (reference sequence). CDR3 length: 17 residues. The CDR3 DNA follows: TGTGCCAACAGCCCTTCGGACAGGGGCTCTGGGGCCAACGTCCTGACTTTC. It yields the protein CANSPSDRGSGANVLTF.

This clonotype appeared a few times. The chain joins TRBV6-8 to TRBJ2-3; TRBD2 agrees at 9 bases. This CDR3 comprises 16 residues. Germline V gives CDR1 MNHGY, CDR2 SAAAGT. The V and J ends lost 5 bases and 0 bases, in that order; junction bases with no gene match: 6. CDR3 coding DNA: TGTGCCAGCAGTCCCTTAGCGGGGGAGAGCACAGATACGCAGTATTTT. It yields the protein CASSPLAGESTDTQYF.

The genes are TRBV27 and TRBJ2-1; 8 bases are shared with TRBD1. CDR3 size: 14 residues. The V and J ends lost 7 bases and 9 bases, in that order; junction bases with no gene match: 11. From germline, CDR1 is MNHEY and CDR2 SMNVEV (reference sequence). CDR3 sequence (DNA): TGTGCCAGCAATGCAGGGGGCCCCGTGGCTGAGCAGTTCTTC. Translated, it gives CASNAGGPVAEQFF.

Turning to this clonotype: Since a much larger clone is just one base distant, this may be a read error. The chain links TRBV7-8 to TRBJ2-1; 14 bases align to TRBD2. Trimming at V came to 10 bases and at J to 8 bases, leaving 7 bases not matched to a gene. This CDR3 has 14 amino acids. From germline, CDR1 is SGHVS and CDR2 FQNEAQ. In nucleotides, the CDR3 is TGTGCCAACAGTCCGGGACTAGCGGGGGATGAGCAGTTCTTC. It yields the protein CANSPGLAGDEQFF.

This clonotype was observed a handful of times. V usage is TRBV28 and J usage is TRBJ2-1, with 8 bases matching TRBD1. V shed 5 bases, J shed 2 bases, and the junction held 5 bases outside the gene matches. This CDR3 comprises 15 residues. CDR1 MDHEN and CDR2 SYDVKM come from the germline V gene. DNA of the CDR3: TGTGCCAGCAGTGACAGGGGAACGGCCTACAATGAGCAGTTCTTC. It yields the protein CASSDRGTAYNEQFF.

The chain recombines TRBV5-4 with TRBJ2-3, with a weak D call TRBD2 (7 bases). Deletions cut 4 bases from V and 4 bases from J, with 19 bases between. Per germline, CDR1 SGHNT and CDR2 YYREEE (reference sequence). The CDR3 extends over 16 amino acids. This CDR3 is CASSPLMGGPSDTQYF. DNA of the CDR3: TGTGCCAGCAGCCCCCTGATGGGGGGGCCGTCAGATACGCAGTATTTT. The full variable domain, with the rest looked up from reference TRBV5-4 and TRBJ2-3, is ETGVTQSPTHLIKTRGQQVTLRCSSQSGHNTVSWYQQALGQGPQFIFQYYREEENGRGNFPPRFSGLQFPNYSSELNVNALELDDSALYLCASSPLMGGPSDTQYFGPGTRLTVL.

This clonotype appeared once. This chain connects TRBV27 to TRBJ1-2; unclear D gene. The CDR3 is made up of 13 amino acids. Germline CDR1 MNHEY, CDR2 SMNVEV (reference sequence). Deletions cut 0 bases from V and 8 bases from J, with 10 bases between. CDR3 DNA sequence: TGTGCCAGCAGTTTATCGAGCAGACACGGCTACACCTTC. Translating gives CASSLSSRHGYTF.

This chain connects TRBV15 to TRBJ1-2; TRBD1 matches at 7 bases. The CDR3 loop spans 16 amino acids. The ends lost 5 bases at V and 2 bases at J; junction bases unmatched: 11. Germline assignment: CDR1 LNHNV and CDR2 YYDKDF (reference sequence). The CDR3: CATSSRGGGRNYGYTF. The CDR3 DNA reads TGTGCCACCAGCTCCAGGGGGGGGGGTAGGAACTATGGCTACACCTTC.

The rearrangement uses TRBV6-1 and TRBJ2-7, with 9 nucleotides matching TRBD2. CDR1 MNHNS and CDR2 SASEGT come from the germline V gene. This CDR3 is 16 amino acids long. Trimming cost V 7 bases and J 5 bases; bases outside gene matches: 15. CDR3: CASTLGLAVFRDEQYF. CDR3 in DNA: TGTGCCAGCACCCTGGGACTAGCCGTCTTCCGCGACGAGCAGTACTTC.

This clonotype was observed at least ten times. The chain couples TRBV7-2 to TRBJ2-2, with D possibly being TRBD2 (6 bases). V was shortened by 1 base and J by 2 bases, with 17 bases between the two germline ends. Germline loops: CDR1 SGHTA, CDR2 FQGNSA. This CDR3 region has 18 residues. The CDR3, as DNA: TGTGCCAGCAGCTTAGAGAAGGAGGGTCATCGAAACACCGGGGAGCTGTTTTTT. Translation: CASSLEKEGHRNTGELFF.